The sequence of this T cell receptor (beta chain) was determined in a study of T-cell reconstitution after alpha-beta-depleted transplantation in children. Study-level findings and limits: Newly generated T cells supplied most T-cell counts and diversity one year post-transplant.

The TCRbeta library was prepared with unique molecular identifiers. TCRdb passed the PCR reads through MiXCR, listing each CDR3 protein once. The table shows 200,000 to 250,000 distinct CDR3 sequences, with about a tenth occurring only once. Germline CDR1 is ENHRY and CDR2 is SYGVKD. The germline V and J ends were trimmed by 6 bases and 4 bases, with 11 bases remaining between them. There are 13 residues in the CDR3. A remark on this clonotype: Its antigen remains unidentified. A much larger clone lies one base from this, so it may be a read error.

The material sequenced was PBMCs, taken before TCRalphabeta/CD19-depleted stem cell transplant. V is TRBV10-3 and J is TRBJ2-3; D ambiguous. The TCR was taken from a child younger than two with acute myeloid leukemia, due to receive a stem cell transplant. Written as DNA, the CDR3 is TGTGCCATCAGAGACCACAGTTCAGATACGCAGTATTTT. Translating it yields CAIRDHSSDTQYF.